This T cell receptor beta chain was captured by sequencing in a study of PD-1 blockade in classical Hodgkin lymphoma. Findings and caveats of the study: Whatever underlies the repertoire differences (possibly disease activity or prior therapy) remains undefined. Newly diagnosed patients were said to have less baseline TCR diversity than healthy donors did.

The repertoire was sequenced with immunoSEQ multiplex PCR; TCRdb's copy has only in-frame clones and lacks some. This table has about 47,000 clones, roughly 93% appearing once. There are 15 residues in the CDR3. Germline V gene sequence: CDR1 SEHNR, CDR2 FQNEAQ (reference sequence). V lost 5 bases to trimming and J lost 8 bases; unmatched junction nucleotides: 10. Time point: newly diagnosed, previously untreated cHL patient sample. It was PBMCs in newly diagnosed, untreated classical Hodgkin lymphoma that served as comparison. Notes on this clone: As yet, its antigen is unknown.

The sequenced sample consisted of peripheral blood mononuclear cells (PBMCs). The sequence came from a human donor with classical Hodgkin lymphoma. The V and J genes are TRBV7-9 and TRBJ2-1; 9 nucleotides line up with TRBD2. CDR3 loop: CASSPIAGEADEQFF. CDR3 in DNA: TGTGCCAGCAGCCCTATAGCGGGAGAGGCCGATGAGCAGTTCTTC. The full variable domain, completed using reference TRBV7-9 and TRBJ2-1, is DTGVSQNPRHKITKRGQNVTFRCDPISEHNRLYWYRQTLGQGPEFLTYFQNEAQLEKSRLLSDRFSAERPKGSFSTLEIQRTEQGDSAMYLCASSPIAGEADEQFFGPGTRLTVL.